This T cell receptor beta chain was sequenced in a study of cytomegalovirus exposure and HLA in healthy donors. General study results and limits: In a later analysis, TCR association rates varied by HLA locus: DRB1 most, HLA-C fewest. Earlier analysis yielded a pattern in which most TCR beta V segments were productive about 90% or about 30% of the time.

Details on this clone: Its antigen is not known.

Trimming cost V 8 bases and J 7 bases; bases outside gene matches: 11. CDR3 size: 12 residues. Germline loops: CDR1 GTSNPN, CDR2 SVGIG (reference sequence). The PCR ran on 60 Vbeta and 13 Jbeta primers. Measured with immunoSEQ multiplex PCR; TCRdb has only the in-frame clones, and not every one. The sample has 120,000 to 150,000 clones; about 82% are singletons. The sample consisted of PBMCs. This chain links TRBV30 with TRBJ2-7, with TRBD2 identical over 7 bases. The TCR originated in a man between 25 and 39 years old in good health and CMV-seronegative. The CDR3 coding sequence is TGTGCCGCCGGGAGGTATTTCGGGGAGCAGTACTTC. Translating gives CAAGRYFGEQYF.